The rows below give T cell receptor beta chains drawn from one sample of a study of blood T cell repertoires in COVID-19. Profiling relied on immunoSEQ multiplex PCR, and the TCRdb table lists in-frame clones only, not all of them. The sample has under 130,000 clones, 85% seen once; the top ten hold 2% to 2.5%. Sequenced: peripheral blood. Source of these receptors: a human donor in a cohort sampled during active COVID-19. Each CDR3 is given with its conserved first and last residue. Fields, in order: D gene, V gene, J gene, clone size, CDR3 DNA, CDR3 protein. D genes are given only for firm matches. Clone size is stated in some rows and not others, as once, few, many or a class when expanded.

D gene: -
V gene: TRBV2
J gene: TRBJ2-1
clone size: -
CDR3 DNA: TGTGCCAGCAGCCCAAACAATGAGCAGTTCTTC
CDR3 protein: CASSPNNEQFF

D gene: -
V gene: TRBV10-3
J gene: TRBJ1-4
clone size: few
CDR3 DNA: TGTGCCATCAGAAAGGACGGGGGGAATGAAAAACTGTTTTTT
CDR3 protein: CAIRKDGGNEKLFF

D gene: TRBD1
V gene: TRBV7-9
J gene: TRBJ1-4
clone size: -
CDR3 DNA: TGTGCCAGCAGTTCGGACAGGGGAAATGAAAAACTGTTTTTT
CDR3 protein: CASSSDRGNEKLFF

D gene: -
V gene: TRBV10-3
J gene: TRBJ2-1
clone size: -
CDR3 DNA: TGTGCCATCAGTGACCTTCGGGTGGAGGGGGCGAAGCAGTTCTTC
CDR3 protein: CAISDLRVEGAKQFF

D gene: -
V gene: TRBV3-1/TRBV3-2
J gene: TRBJ2-1
clone size: -
CDR3 DNA: TGTGCCAGCAGCCAAATACTAGCTCAGCAGTTCTTC
CDR3 protein: CASSQILAQQFF

D gene: TRBD2
V gene: TRBV7-3
J gene: TRBJ2-2
clone size: -
CDR3 DNA: TGTGCCAGCAGCCCCCGGACTAGCGGGAACACCGGGGAGCTGTTTTTT
CDR3 protein: CASSPRTSGNTGELFF

D gene: -
V gene: TRBV3-1/TRBV3-2
J gene: TRBJ2-1
clone size: few
CDR3 DNA: TGTGCCAGCAGGCACGGGAGCTACAATGAGCAGTTCTTC
CDR3 protein: CASRHGSYNEQFF

D gene: -
V gene: TRBV7-2
J gene: TRBJ2-3
clone size: few
CDR3 DNA: TGTGCCAGCAGCTTGGTACAGGACACAGATACGCAGTATTTT
CDR3 protein: CASSLVQDTDTQYF

D gene: TRBD1
V gene: TRBV12-3/TRBV12-4
J gene: TRBJ1-2
clone size: -
CDR3 DNA: TGTGCCAGCAGCCTTGGACAGGCAATTGGCTACACCTTC
CDR3 protein: CASSLGQAIGYTF

D gene: TRBD2
V gene: TRBV4-2
J gene: TRBJ2-5
clone size: -
CDR3 DNA: TGTGCCAGCAGCCAAGATCCCGGGACTAGCGGGGTTGAGACCCAGTACTTC
CDR3 protein: CASSQDPGTSGVETQYF

D gene: TRBD1
V gene: TRBV9
J gene: TRBJ2-5
clone size: -
CDR3 DNA: TGTGCCAGCAGCGCCGGCGACAGGGGGCGCCGGGAGACCCAGTACTTC
CDR3 protein: CASSAGDRGRRETQYF

D gene: TRBD1
V gene: TRBV15
J gene: TRBJ1-5
clone size: -
CDR3 DNA: TGTGCCACCAGCAGGACAGGGACAAGCAATCGGCCCCAGCATTTT
CDR3 protein: CATSRTGTSNRPQHF

D gene: -
V gene: TRBV2
J gene: TRBJ1-3
clone size: -
CDR3 DNA: TGTGCCAGCAGTTTTGGCACCTCTGGAAACACCATATATTTT
CDR3 protein: CASSFGTSGNTIYF

D gene: -
V gene: TRBV12-3/TRBV12-4
J gene: TRBJ1-1
clone size: -
CDR3 DNA: TGTGCCAGCAGTCATCCGACAGAATCTGAAGCTTTCTTT
CDR3 protein: CASSHPTESEAFF

D gene: -
V gene: TRBV5-1
J gene: TRBJ1-1
clone size: -
CDR3 DNA: TGCGCCAGCAGAGAGGGTAAAGGGGGAATGAACACTGAAGCTTTCTTT
CDR3 protein: CASREGKGGMNTEAFF

D gene: TRBD2
V gene: TRBV4-3
J gene: TRBJ2-5
clone size: -
CDR3 DNA: TGCGCCAGCAGCCAAGAGGTACTAGCGGGGGTTAGTCAGCCCCAGTACTTC
CDR3 protein: CASSQEVLAGVSQPQYF

D gene: TRBD2
V gene: TRBV7-2
J gene: TRBJ2-3
clone size: -
CDR3 DNA: TGTGCCAGCAGCTTAGCGCGGGGGGCCACCGGGGAGTATTTT
CDR3 protein: CASSLARGATGEYF